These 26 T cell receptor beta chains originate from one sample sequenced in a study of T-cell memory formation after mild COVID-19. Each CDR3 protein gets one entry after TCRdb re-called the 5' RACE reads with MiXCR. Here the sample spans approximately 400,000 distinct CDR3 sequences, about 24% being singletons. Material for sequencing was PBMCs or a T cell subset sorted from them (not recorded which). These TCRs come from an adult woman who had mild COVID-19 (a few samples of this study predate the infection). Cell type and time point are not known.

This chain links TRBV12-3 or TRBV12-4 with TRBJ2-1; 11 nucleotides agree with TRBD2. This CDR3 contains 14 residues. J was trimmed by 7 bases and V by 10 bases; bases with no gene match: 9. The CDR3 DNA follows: TGTGCCACTACGACTAGCGGGATTAGGAATGAGCAGTTCTTC. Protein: CATTTSGIRNEQFF.

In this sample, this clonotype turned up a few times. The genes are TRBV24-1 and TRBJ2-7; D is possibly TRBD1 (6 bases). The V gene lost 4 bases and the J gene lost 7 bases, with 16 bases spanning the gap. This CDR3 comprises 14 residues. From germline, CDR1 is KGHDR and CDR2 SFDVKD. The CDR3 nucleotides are TGTGCCACCAGTGACCCCGCACAGGGTATAGAGCAGTACTTC. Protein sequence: CATSDPAQGIEQYF.

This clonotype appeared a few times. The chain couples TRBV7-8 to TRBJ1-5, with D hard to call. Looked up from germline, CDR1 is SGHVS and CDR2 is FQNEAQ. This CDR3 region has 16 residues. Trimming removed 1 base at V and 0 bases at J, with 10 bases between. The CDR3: CASSLVGGISNQPQHF. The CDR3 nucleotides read TGTGCCAGCAGCTTAGTGGGCGGAATTAGCAATCAGCCCCAGCATTTT.

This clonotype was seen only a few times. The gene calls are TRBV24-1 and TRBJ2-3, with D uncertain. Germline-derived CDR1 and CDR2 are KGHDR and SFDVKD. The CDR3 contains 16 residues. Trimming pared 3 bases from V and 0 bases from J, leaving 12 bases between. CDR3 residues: CATSDPRTRSTDTQYF. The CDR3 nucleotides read TGTGCCACCAGTGATCCGAGGACGAGAAGCACAGATACGCAGTATTTT.

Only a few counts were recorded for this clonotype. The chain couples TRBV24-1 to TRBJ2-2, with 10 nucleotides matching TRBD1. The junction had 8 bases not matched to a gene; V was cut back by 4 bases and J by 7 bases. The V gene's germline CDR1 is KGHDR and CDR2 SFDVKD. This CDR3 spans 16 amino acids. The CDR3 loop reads CATSDPGTGEIGELFF. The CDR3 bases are TGTGCCACCAGTGACCCTGGGACAGGGGAGATCGGGGAGCTGTTTTTT.

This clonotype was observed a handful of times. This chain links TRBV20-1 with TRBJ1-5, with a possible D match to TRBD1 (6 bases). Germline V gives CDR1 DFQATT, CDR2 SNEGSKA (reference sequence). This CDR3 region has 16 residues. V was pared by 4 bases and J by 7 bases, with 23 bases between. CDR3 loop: CSAKGGLSWVPQPQHF. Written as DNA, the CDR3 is TGCAGTGCTAAGGGGGGGCTATCGTGGGTTCCCCAGCCCCAGCATTTT.

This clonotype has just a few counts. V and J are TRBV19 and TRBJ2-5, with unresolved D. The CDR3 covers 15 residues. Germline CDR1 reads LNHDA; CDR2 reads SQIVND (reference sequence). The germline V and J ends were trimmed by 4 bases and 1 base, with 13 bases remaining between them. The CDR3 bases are TGTGCCAGTAGTACATCCACGGGTTCCCAAGAGACCCAGTACTTC. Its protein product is CASSTSTGSQETQYF.

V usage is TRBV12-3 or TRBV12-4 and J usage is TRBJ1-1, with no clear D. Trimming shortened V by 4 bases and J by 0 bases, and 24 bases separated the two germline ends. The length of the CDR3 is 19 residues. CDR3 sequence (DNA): TGTGCCAGCAGTTCCGACCCAATCTGGGGTAAACCGATGAACACTGAAGCTTTCTTT. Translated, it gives CASSSDPIWGKPMNTEAFF.

The CDR3 nucleotides read TGTGCCAGCTCACCAATTAACGGGGGACGGACCGGGGAGCTGTTTTTT. It specifies CASSPINGGRTGELFF. The chain couples TRBV18 to TRBJ2-2; the D gene is possibly TRBD2 (6 bases). Trimming removed 2 bases from V and 5 bases from J, with 15 bases in between. From germline, CDR1 is KGHSH and CDR2 LQKENI. The CDR3 runs to 16 residues.

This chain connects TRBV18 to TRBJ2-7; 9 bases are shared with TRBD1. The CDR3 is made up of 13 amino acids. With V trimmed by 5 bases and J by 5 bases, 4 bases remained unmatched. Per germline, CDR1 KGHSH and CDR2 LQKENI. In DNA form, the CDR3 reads TGTGCCAGCTCAGCCCGGGACAGGGACGAGCAGTACTTC. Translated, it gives CASSARDRDEQYF.

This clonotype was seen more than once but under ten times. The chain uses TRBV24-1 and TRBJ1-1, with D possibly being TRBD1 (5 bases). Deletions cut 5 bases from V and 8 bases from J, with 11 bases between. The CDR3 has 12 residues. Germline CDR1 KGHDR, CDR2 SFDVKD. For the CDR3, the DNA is TGTGCCACCAGTGCCGGGGGACCCGAAGCTTTCTTT. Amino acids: CATSAGGPEAFF.

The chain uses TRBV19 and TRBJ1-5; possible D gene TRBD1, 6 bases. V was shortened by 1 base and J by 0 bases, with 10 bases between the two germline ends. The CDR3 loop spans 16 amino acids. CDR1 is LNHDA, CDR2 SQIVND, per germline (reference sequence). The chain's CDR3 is CASSIVGAHSNQPQHF. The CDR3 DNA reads TGTGCCAGTAGTATAGTGGGGGCTCATAGCAATCAGCCCCAGCATTTT. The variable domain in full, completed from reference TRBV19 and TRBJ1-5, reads DGGITQSPKYLFRKEGQNVTLSCEQNLNHDAMYWYRQDPGQGLRLIYYSQIVNDFQKGDIAEGYSVSREKKESFPLTVTSAQKNPTAFYLCASSIVGAHSNQPQHFGDGTRLSIL.

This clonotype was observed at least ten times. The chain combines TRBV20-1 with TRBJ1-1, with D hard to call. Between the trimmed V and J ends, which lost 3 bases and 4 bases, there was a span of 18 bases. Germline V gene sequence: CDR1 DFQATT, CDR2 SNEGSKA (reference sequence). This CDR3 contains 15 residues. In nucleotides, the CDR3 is TGCAGTGCTAGTGACCCTATGAGGGTCGGCACTGAAGCTTTCTTT. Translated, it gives CSASDPMRVGTEAFF.

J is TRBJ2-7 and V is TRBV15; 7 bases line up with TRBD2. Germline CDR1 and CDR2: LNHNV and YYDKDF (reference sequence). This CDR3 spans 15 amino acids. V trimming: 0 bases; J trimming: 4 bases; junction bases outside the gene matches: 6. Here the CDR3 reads CATSREAGSTYEQYF. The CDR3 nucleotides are TGTGCCACCAGCAGAGAAGCGGGGAGTACGTACGAGCAGTACTTC.

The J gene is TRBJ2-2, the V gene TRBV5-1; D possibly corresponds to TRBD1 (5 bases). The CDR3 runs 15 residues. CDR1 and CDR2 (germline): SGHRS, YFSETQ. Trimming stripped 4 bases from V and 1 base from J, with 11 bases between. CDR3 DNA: TGCGCCAGCAGCCCTCAAACAGGGAACACCGGGGAGCTGTTTTTT. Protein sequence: CASSPQTGNTGELFF.

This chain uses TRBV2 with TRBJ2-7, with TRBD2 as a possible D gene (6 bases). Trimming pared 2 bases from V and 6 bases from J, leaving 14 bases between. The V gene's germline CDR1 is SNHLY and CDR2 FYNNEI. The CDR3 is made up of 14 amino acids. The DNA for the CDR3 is TGTGCCAGCAGTGAATGGGAGCGGGTAGGCGAGCAGTACTTC. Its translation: CASSEWERVGEQYF.

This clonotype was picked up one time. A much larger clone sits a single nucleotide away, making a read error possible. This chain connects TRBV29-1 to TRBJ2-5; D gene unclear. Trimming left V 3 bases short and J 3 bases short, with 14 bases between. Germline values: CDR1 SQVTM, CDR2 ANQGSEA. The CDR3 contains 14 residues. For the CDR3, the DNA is TGCAGCGTTGATATGAGTCATCAAAAAGAGACCCAGTACTTC. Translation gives CSVDMSHQKETQYF.

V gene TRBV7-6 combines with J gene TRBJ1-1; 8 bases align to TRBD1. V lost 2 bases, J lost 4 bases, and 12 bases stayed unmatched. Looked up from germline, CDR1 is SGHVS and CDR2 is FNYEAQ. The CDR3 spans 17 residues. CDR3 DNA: TGTGCCAGCAGCTTAAGGGTACAGGGGGAGAGGATCACTGAAGCTTTCTTT. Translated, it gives CASSLRVQGERITEAFF.

CDR3 region: CASSRRETDTEAFF. CDR3 DNA sequence: TGTGCCAGCAGTCGCCGCGAGACGGACACTGAAGCTTTCTTT. V usage is TRBV6-5 and J usage is TRBJ1-1; D remains unclear. The CDR3 covers 14 residues. CDR1 and CDR2 from the germline V gene are MNHEY and SVGAGI. V was pared by 5 bases and J by 3 bases, with 13 bases between.

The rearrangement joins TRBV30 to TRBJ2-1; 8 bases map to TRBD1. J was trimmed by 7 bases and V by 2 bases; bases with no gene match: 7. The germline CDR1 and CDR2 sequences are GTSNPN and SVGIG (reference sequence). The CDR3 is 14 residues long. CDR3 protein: CAWSQGAGKNEQFF. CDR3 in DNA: TGTGCCTGGAGTCAGGGGGCAGGAAAAAATGAGCAGTTCTTC.

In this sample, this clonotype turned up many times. The CDR3 nucleotides read TGTGCCAGCAGTTCCGTGCTCAGGGTTCTTAATCCACCGGCCGGGGAGCTGTTTTTT. It codes for CASSSVLRVLNPPAGELFF. This chain joins TRBV12-3 or TRBV12-4 and TRBJ2-2; D may be TRBD1 (5 bases). The CDR3 contains 19 residues. Trimming took off 4 bases at V and 6 bases at J, with 27 bases between the two ends.

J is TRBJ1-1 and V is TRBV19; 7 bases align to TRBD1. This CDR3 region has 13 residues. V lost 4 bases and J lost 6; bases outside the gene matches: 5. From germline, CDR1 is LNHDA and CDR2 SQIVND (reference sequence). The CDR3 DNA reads TGTGCCAGTAGTACGGACAGGTGGGCTGAAGCTTTCTTT. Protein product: CASSTDRWAEAFF. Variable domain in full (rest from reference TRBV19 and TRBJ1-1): DGGITQSPKYLFRKEGQNVTLSCEQNLNHDAMYWYRQDPGQGLRLIYYSQIVNDFQKGDIAEGYSVSREKKESFPLTVTSAQKNPTAFYLCASSTDRWAEAFFGQGTRLTVV.

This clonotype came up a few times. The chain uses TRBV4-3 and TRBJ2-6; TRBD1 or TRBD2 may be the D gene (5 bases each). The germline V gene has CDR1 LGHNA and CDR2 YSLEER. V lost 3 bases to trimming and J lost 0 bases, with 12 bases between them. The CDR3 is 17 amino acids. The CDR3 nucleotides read TGCGCCAGCAGCCACGGGGACGGAAACTCTGGGGCCAACGTCCTGACTTTC. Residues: CASSHGDGNSGANVLTF.

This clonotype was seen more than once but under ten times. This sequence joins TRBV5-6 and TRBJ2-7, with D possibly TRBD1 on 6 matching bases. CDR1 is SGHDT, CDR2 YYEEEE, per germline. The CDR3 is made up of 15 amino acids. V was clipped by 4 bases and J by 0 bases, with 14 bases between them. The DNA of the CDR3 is TGTGCCAGCAGCACGCCCGCGACAGGCTCCTACGAGCAGTACTTC. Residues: CASSTPATGSYEQYF.

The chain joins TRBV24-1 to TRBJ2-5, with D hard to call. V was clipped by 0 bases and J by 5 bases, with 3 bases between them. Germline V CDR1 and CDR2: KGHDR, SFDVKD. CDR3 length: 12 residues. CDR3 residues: CATSDLAETQYF. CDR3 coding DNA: TGTGCCACCAGTGATTTGGCGGAGACCCAGTACTTC.

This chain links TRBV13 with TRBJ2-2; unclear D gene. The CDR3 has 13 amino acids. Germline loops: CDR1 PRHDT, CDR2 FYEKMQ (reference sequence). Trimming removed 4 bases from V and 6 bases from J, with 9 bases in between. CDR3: CASSSRSPGELFF. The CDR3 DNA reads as TGTGCCAGCAGCTCCCGCTCCCCCGGGGAGCTGTTTTTT.